This T cell receptor (beta chain) was sequenced in a study of cytomegalovirus exposure and HLA in healthy donors. General observations from the study: A few CMV-associated chains were confirmed in vitro to be specific for CMV antigens.

The junction had 12 bases not matched to a gene; V was cut back by 4 bases and J by 6 bases. Germline V gene data show CDR1 as SGHRS and CDR2 as YFSETQ. This CDR3 spans 16 amino acids. This clone was seen only a few times. Its antigen is unknown. In the PCR, 60 Vbeta and 13 Jbeta primers were used. Measured with immunoSEQ multiplex PCR; TCRdb has only the in-frame clones, and not every one. The sample records some 150,000 clones, around 10% being singletons. This TCR came from a woman in her forties in good health and CMV-seropositive. J is TRBJ1-1 and V is TRBV5-1; 10 bases agree with TRBD1. Sample: PBMCs. CDR3 protein: CASSVLGQGTSAEAFF. CDR3 DNA sequence: TGCGCCAGCAGCGTATTGGGACAGGGGACCTCGGCTGAAGCTTTCTTT. Together with reference TRBV5-1 and TRBJ1-1, the CDR3 gives the full variable domain: KAGVTQTPRYLIKTRGQQVTLSCSPISGHRSVSWYQQTPGQGLQFLFEYFSETQRNKGNFPGRFSGRQFSNSRSEMNVSTLELGDSALYLCASSVLGQGTSAEAFFGQGTRLTVV.